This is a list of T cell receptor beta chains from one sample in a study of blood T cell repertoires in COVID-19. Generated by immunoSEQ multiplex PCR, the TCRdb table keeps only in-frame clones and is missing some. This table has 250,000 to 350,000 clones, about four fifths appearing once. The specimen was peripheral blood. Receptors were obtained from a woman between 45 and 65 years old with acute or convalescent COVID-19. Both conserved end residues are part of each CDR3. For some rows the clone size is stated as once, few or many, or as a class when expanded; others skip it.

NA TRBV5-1 CASSPGTSPVYEQYF
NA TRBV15 CATSRDGGGEQYF
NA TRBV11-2 CASTARLAGGNNEQFF
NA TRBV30 CAWKTGFDTGELFF
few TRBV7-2 CASSLDRDYGYTF
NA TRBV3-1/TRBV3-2 CASSQEGAYTEAFF
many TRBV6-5 CASRSRGGRTTEAFF
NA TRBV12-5 CASGLTSGRADTQYF
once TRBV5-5 CASSNRDSSGYTF
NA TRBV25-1 CASSKTERNGYTF
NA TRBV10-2 CASSDGVPSPLHF
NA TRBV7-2 CASSSDSRYAFF
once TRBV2 CASTREAAGEQYF
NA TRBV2 CASSADRNSNQPQHF
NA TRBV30 CARSRAGIRYGYTF
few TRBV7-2 CASSLFGSDYEQYF
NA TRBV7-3 CASSFRSGTSGIEQFF
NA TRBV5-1 CASSLVGQYTNYGYTF
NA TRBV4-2 CASSQVLSNQPQHF
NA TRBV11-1 CASSLWVDSGQGTQYF
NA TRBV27 CASSSLAGEGTQYF
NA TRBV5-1 CASSLGGSSYNEQFF
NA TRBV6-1 CASGPQGVGEKLFF
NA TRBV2 CASQSRRTGPNSPLHF
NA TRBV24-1 CATSEPQGLSNQPQHF
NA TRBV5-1 CASSFRTSGDNEQFF
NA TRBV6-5 CASTGPANYGYTF
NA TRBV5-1 CASSFLSGGFNEQFF
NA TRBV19 CASSISEGAISGNTIYF